A selection of T cell receptor beta chains follows, all from one sample in a study of CD8 T cell repertoires and HIV-1 epitope variants. These receptors lack a known antigen. Repertoires were generated with immunoSEQ multiplex PCR, while TCRdb's copy carries only in-frame clones and drops some. The table shows over 4,500 clones, with roughly two thirds occurring only once. The specimen sequenced was cultured CD8+ T cells derived from PBMCs. The receptor source for this set is a male donor with HIV. Both conserved end residues are part of each CDR3. The order of the fields is V gene, J gene, D gene, clone size, CDR3 protein, CDR3 DNA. The D gene is left open where the match is weak. Clone size, where shown, is once, few, many, or a class for clones that have expanded.

V: TRBV6-5; J: TRBJ2-7; D: TRBD2; size: few; CDR3: CASSSGTRAYEQYF; DNA: TGTGCCAGCAGCTCCGGGACTAGGGCCTACGAGCAGTACTTC
V: TRBV29-1; J: TRBJ2-7; D: .; size: .; CDR3: CSVVTSSSYEQYF; DNA: TGCAGCGTTGTTACTTCCAGCTCCTACGAGCAGTACTTC
V: TRBV27; J: TRBJ1-6; D: TRBD1; size: .; CDR3: CASSSGTALHF; DNA: TGTGCCAGCAGTTCCGGGACAGCCCTCCACTTT
V: TRBV14; J: TRBJ2-4; D: .; size: .; CDR3: CASSPAVELAKNIQYF; DNA: TGTGCCAGCAGCCCGGCCGTTGAACTAGCCAAAAACATTCAGTACTTC
V: TRBV5-6; J: TRBJ2-7; D: TRBD1; size: .; CDR3: CASSRGQGDEQYF; DNA: TGTGCCAGCAGTCGGGGACAGGGTGACGAGCAGTACTTC
V: TRBV9; J: TRBJ2-2; D: .; size: few; CDR3: CASSVWRGQNTGELFF; DNA: TGTGCCAGCAGCGTATGGCGGGGCCAAAACACCGGGGAGCTGTTTTTT
V: TRBV10-2; J: TRBJ2-7; D: .; size: .; CDR3: CASSETEAYEQYF; DNA: TGCGCCAGCAGTGAAACGGAGGCCTACGAGCAGTACTTC
V: TRBV28; J: TRBJ2-1; D: .; size: .; CDR3: CASSLSADAYNEQFF; DNA: TGTGCCAGCAGTTTATCCGCTGACGCCTACAATGAGCAGTTCTTC
V: TRBV6-6; J: TRBJ2-1; D: .; size: .; CDR3: CASSYSTQNNEQFF; DNA: TGTGCCAGCAGTTACTCGACCCAGAACAATGAGCAGTTCTTC
V: TRBV2; J: TRBJ2-3; D: .; size: .; CDR3: CASIQRHTDTQYF; DNA: TGTGCCAGCATCCAAAGGCACACAGATACGCAGTATTTT
V: TRBV28; J: TRBJ2-5; D: TRBD1; size: medium-sized; CDR3: CASSSPDRAQETQYF; DNA: TGTGCCAGCAGTTCCCCGGACAGGGCCCAAGAGACCCAGTACTTC
V: TRBV1; J: TRBJ2-2; D: .; size: .; CDR3: CTSRGITGELFF; DNA: TGCACCAGCAGGGGGATAACCGGGGAGCTGTTTTTT
V: TRBV7-8; J: TRBJ2-1; D: .; size: .; CDR3: CASSLTQGPSDEQFF; DNA: TGTGCCAGCAGCTTAACACAGGGCCCCTCGGATGAGCAGTTCTTC
V: TRBV15; J: TRBJ2-3; D: TRBD2; size: .; CDR3: CATSPRTSGTDTQYF; DNA: TGTGCCACCAGCCCCCGGACTAGCGGAACAGATACGCAGTATTTT
V: TRBV29-1; J: TRBJ2-2; D: .; size: .; CDR3: CSVELKGTNTGELFF; DNA: TGCAGCGTTGAATTAAAGGGGACGAACACCGGGGAGCTGTTTTTT
V: TRBV7-2; J: TRBJ2-7; D: .; size: .; CDR3: CASSSPGDEQYF; DNA: TGTGCCAGCAGCTCGCCAGGGGATGAGCAGTACTTC
V: TRBV5-8; J: TRBJ2-7; D: .; size: .; CDR3: CASSPRNYEQYF; DNA: TGTGCCAGCAGCCCCAGGAACTACGAGCAGTACTTC
V: TRBV11-3; J: TRBJ1-5; D: TRBD1; size: .; CDR3: CASRFRFDRGIESQPQHF; DNA: TGTGCCAGCAGATTTAGATTTGACAGGGGGATTGAAAGTCAGCCCCAGCATTTT
V: TRBV28; J: TRBJ1-1; D: .; size: .; CDR3: CASSPRGMGASRTEAFF; DNA: TGTGCCAGCAGCCCCCGGGGGATGGGGGCATCGAGAACTGAAGCTTTCTTT
V: TRBV28; J: TRBJ2-7; D: TRBD1; size: .; CDR3: CASSFRDSYEQYF; DNA: TGTGCCAGCAGTTTCCGGGACAGCTACGAGCAGTACTTC
V: TRBV9; J: TRBJ1-2; D: TRBD1; size: few; CDR3: CASRGQVSGYTF; DNA: TGTGCCAGCAGGGGACAGGTTAGTGGCTACACCTTC
V: TRBV6-6; J: TRBJ2-1; D: .; size: .; CDR3: CASSYSYNSRGFF; DNA: TGTGCCAGCAGTTACTCCTACAACAGTAGAGGGTTCTTC
V: TRBV11-2; J: TRBJ2-2; D: .; size: .; CDR3: CASSLAGLGGTGELFF; DNA: TGTGCCAGCAGCTTAGCAGGGTTAGGGGGCACCGGGGAGCTGTTTTTT
V: TRBV7-6; J: TRBJ1-2; D: .; size: .; CDR3: CASSLEGPIYREGIDGYTF; DNA: TGTGCCAGCAGCTTAGAAGGTCCTATCTATAGGGAGGGTATTGATGGCTACACCTTC
V: TRBV11-2; J: TRBJ1-1; D: TRBD1; size: .; CDR3: CASSLTGGREAFF; DNA: TGTGCCAGCAGTCTTACAGGGGGCAGAGAAGCTTTCTTT
V: TRBV2; J: TRBJ2-7; D: TRBD1; size: .; CDR3: CASSEGTAYEQYF; DNA: TGTGCCAGCAGTGAGGGGACAGCCTACGAGCAGTACTTC
V: TRBV5-1; J: TRBJ2-7; D: TRBD1; size: .; CDR3: CASSLDGDRGLGEQYF; DNA: TGCGCCAGCAGCTTGGATGGGGACAGGGGGTTGGGCGAGCAGTACTTC
V: TRBV5-4; J: TRBJ2-2; D: .; size: .; CDR3: CASSLEGRGGPGELFF; DNA: TGTGCCAGCAGCTTGGAGGGCAGGGGGGGCCCCGGGGAGCTGTTTTTT
V: TRBV6-6; J: TRBJ2-3; D: .; size: .; CDR3: CASIRDTGTDTQYF; DNA: TGTGCCAGCATCAGGGACACTGGAACAGATACGCAGTATTTT
V: TRBV6-1; J: TRBJ2-7; D: TRBD1; size: .; CDR3: CASSGTGYEQYF; DNA: TGTGCCAGCAGCGGGACAGGCTACGAGCAGTACTTC
V: TRBV7-6; J: TRBJ2-3; D: .; size: .; CDR3: CASSHSKTGDTQYF; DNA: TGTGCCAGCAGCCATTCAAAAACGGGGGATACGCAGTATTTT
V: TRBV5-1; J: TRBJ1-5; D: .; size: few; CDR3: CASSPVPDIGRAQPQHF; DNA: TGCGCCAGCAGCCCGGTACCTGACATCGGGAGGGCTCAGCCCCAGCATTTT
V: TRBV15; J: TRBJ2-1; D: TRBD2; size: .; CDR3: CATSRDLAGNNEQFF; DNA: TGTGCCACCAGCAGAGATCTAGCGGGGAACAATGAGCAGTTCTTC
V: TRBV5-1; J: TRBJ2-7; D: TRBD1; size: .; CDR3: CASSPGQLDYEQYF; DNA: TGCGCCAGCAGCCCGGGACAGCTAGACTACGAGCAGTACTTC
V: TRBV28; J: TRBJ2-3; D: TRBD2; size: .; CDR3: CASSTKTAGLAGDTDTQYF; DNA: TGTGCCAGCAGTACGAAAACCGCGGGACTAGCGGGGGATACAGATACGCAGTATTTT
V: TRBV7-2; J: TRBJ1-5; D: .; size: .; CDR3: CASSLAGGSNQPQHF; DNA: TGTGCCAGCAGCTTAGCGGGGGGAAGCAATCAGCCCCAGCATTTT
V: TRBV5-4; J: TRBJ2-7; D: .; size: .; CDR3: CASSFQGGSEQYF; DNA: TGTGCCAGCAGCTTCCAGGGGGGATCCGAGCAGTACTTC
V: TRBV7-2; J: TRBJ1-1; D: .; size: .; CDR3: CASSFAGNTEAFF; DNA: TGTGCCAGCAGCTTCGCCGGGAACACTGAAGCTTTCTTT